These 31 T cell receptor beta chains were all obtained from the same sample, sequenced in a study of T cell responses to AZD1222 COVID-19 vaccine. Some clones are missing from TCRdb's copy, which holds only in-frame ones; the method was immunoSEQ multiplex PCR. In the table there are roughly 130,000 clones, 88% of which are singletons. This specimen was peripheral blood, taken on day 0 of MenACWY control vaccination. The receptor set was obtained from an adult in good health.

CDR3 coding DNA: TGTGCCAGCAGTCCCGGGACTAGCGGATACAATGAGCAGTTCTTC. Protein product: CASSPGTSGYNEQFF. The genes are TRBV27 and TRBJ2-1; TRBD2 agrees at 11 bases. Germline lookup yields CDR1 MNHEY and CDR2 SMNVEV (reference sequence). The CDR3 loop spans 15 amino acids. The ends lost 5 bases at V and 4 bases at J; junction bases unmatched: 4.

CDR3 DNA: TGCGCCAGCAGCTTGGCTAACGGAGCGGGAGGGGGTCAAGAGACCCAGTACTTC. Protein sequence: CASSLANGAGGGQETQYF. The rearrangement uses TRBV5-1 and TRBJ2-5; 10 nucleotides match TRBD2. V lost 0 bases to trimming and J lost 2 bases; unmatched junction nucleotides: 10. The CDR3 spans 18 residues. Germline V lookup: CDR1 SGHRS, CDR2 YFSETQ.

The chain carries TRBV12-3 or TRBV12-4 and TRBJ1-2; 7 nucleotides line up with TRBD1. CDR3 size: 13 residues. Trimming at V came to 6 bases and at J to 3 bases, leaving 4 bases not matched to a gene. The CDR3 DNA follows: TGTGCCAGCAGCTCCGGGACAGACTATGGCTACACCTTC. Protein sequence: CASSSGTDYGYTF.

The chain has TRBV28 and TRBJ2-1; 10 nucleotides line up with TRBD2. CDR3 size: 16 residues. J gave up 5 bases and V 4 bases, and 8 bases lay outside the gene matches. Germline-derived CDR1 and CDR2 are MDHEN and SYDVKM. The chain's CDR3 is CASSSSGSPGHNEQFF. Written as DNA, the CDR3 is TGTGCCAGCAGTTCTAGCGGGAGTCCTGGCCACAATGAGCAGTTCTTC.

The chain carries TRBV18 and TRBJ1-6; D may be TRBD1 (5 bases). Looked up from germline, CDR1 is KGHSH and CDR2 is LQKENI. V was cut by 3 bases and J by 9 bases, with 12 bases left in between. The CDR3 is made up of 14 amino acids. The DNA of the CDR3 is TGTGCCAGCTCACCGGAGGGGTTAGGTTCACCCCTCCACTTT. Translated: CASSPEGLGSPLHF.

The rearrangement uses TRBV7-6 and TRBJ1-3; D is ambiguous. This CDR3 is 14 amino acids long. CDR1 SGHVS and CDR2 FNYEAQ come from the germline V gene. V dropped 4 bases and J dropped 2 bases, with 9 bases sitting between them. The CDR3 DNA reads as TGTGCCAGCAGCTCCACAAGAACTGGAAACACCATATATTTT. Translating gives CASSSTRTGNTIYF.

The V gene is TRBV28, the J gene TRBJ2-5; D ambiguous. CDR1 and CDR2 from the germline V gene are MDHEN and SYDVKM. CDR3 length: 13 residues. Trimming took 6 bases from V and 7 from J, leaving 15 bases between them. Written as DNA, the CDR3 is TGTGCCAGCAGCTTCGGCTACGGGCGGACCCAGTACTTC. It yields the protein CASSFGYGRTQYF.

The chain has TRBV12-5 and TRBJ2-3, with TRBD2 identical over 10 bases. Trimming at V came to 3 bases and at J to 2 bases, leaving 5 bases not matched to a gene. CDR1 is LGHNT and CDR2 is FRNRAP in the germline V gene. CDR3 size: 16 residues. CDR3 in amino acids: CASGFFSGRFTDTQYF. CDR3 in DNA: TGTGCTAGTGGTTTTTTTAGCGGGAGGTTCACAGATACGCAGTATTTT.

CDR3 nucleotides: TGTGCCAGCAGCCAAGGCGGCGGGGAAGAGACCCAGTACTTC. Translation: CASSQGGGEETQYF. The chain carries TRBV3-1 (or the pseudogene TRBV3-2) and TRBJ2-5, with D maybe TRBD2 (6 bases). V lost 1 base, J lost 3 bases, and 9 bases lay in between. The CDR3 covers 14 residues. The germline gives CDR1 LGHDT, CDR2 YNNKEL (reference sequence).

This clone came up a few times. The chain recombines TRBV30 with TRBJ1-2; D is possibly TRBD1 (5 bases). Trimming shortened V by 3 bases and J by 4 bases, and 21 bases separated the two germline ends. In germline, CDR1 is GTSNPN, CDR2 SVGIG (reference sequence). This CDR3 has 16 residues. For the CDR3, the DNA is TGTGCCTGGAGCCCGCCCAGGGCCCCCCCGCCCTATGGCTACACCTTC. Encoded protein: CAWSPPRAPPPYGYTF.

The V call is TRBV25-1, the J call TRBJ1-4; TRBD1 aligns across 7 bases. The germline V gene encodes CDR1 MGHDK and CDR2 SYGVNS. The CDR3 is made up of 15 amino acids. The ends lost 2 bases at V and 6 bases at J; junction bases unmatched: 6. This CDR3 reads CASSEGGGSYEKLFF. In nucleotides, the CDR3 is TGTGCCAGCAGTGAAGGAGGGGGCTCTTATGAAAAACTGTTTTTT.

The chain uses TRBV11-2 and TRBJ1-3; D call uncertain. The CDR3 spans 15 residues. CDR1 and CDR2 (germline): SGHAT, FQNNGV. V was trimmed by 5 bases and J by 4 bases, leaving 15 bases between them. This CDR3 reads CASSPGGVAGNTIYF. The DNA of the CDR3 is TGTGCCAGCAGCCCCGGCGGGGTCGCGGGAAACACCATATATTTT.

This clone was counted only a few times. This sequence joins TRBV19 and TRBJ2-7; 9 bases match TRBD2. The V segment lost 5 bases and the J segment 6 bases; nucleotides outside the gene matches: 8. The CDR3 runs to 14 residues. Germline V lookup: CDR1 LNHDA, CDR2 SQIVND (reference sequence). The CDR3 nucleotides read TGTGCCAGTAGTGCCATAGCGGGAGCGGGCGAGCAGTACTTC. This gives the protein CASSAIAGAGEQYF.

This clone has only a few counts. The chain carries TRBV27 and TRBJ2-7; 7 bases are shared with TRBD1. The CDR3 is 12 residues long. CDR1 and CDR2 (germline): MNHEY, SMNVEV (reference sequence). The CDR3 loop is CALSTRGNEQYF. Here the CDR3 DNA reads TGTGCACTCTCTACCAGGGGGAACGAGCAGTACTTC.

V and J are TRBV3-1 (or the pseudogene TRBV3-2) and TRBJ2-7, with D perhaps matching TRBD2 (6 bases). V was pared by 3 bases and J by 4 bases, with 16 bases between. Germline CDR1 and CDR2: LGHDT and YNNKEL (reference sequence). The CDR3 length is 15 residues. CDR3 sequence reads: CASSHPQAGGYEQYF. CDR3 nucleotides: TGTGCCAGCAGCCACCCCCAAGCCGGGGGTTACGAGCAGTACTTC.

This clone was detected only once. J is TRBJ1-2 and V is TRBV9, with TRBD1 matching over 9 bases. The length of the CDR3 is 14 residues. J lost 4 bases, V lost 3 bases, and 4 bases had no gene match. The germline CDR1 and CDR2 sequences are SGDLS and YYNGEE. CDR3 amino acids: CASSGDREGYGYTF. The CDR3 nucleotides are TGTGCCAGCAGCGGGGACAGGGAGGGCTATGGCTACACCTTC. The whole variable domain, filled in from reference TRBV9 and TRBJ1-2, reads DSGVTQTPKHLITATGQRVTLRCSPRSGDLSVYWYQQSLDQGLQFLIQYYNGEERAKGNILERFSAQQFPDLHSELNLSSLELGDSALYFCASSGDREGYGYTFGSGTRLTVV.

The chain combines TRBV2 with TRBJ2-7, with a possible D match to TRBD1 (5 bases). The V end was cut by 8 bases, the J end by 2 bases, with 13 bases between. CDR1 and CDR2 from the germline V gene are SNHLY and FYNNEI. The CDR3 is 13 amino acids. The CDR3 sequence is CASYQGTPYEQYF. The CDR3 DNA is TGTGCCAGCTATCAGGGTACTCCCTACGAGCAGTACTTC.

In DNA, the CDR3 is TGTGCCAGCAGCCCTTTTAGCGGGAGAACAAACAATGAGCAGTTCTTC. Protein: CASSPFSGRTNNEQFF. The chain uses TRBV7-3 and TRBJ2-1, with TRBD2 matching 9 bases. This CDR3 has 16 amino acids. Unmatched junction bases numbered 10, after V lost 5 bases and J lost 5 bases. The germline V gene has CDR1 SGHTA and CDR2 FQGTGA.

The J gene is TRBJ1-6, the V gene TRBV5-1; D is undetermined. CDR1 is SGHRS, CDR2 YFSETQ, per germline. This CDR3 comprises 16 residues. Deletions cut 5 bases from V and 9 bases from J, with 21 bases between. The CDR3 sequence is CASRFGHEPQSSPLHF. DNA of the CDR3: TGCGCCAGCAGATTTGGGCACGAGCCTCAAAGTTCACCCCTCCACTTT.

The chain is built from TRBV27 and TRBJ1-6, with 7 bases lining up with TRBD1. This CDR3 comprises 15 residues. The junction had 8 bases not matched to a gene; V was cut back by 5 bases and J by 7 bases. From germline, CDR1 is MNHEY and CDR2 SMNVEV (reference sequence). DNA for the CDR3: TGTGCCAGCAGTCCCAGACAGGGCGAAAATTCACCCCTCCACTTT. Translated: CASSPRQGENSPLHF.

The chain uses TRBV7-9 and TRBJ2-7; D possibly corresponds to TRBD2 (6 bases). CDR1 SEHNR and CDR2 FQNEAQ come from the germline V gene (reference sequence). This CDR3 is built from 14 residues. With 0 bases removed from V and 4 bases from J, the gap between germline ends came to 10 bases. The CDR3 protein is CASSLAGGSYEQYF. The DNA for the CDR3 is TGTGCCAGCAGCTTAGCTGGGGGGAGTTACGAGCAGTACTTC.

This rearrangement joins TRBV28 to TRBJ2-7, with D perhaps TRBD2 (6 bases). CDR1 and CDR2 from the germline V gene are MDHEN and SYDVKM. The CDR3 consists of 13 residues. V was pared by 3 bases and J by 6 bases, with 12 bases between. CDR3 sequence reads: CASSFGQGGEQYF. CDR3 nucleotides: TGTGCCAGCAGTTTCGGCCAGGGAGGCGAGCAGTACTTC.

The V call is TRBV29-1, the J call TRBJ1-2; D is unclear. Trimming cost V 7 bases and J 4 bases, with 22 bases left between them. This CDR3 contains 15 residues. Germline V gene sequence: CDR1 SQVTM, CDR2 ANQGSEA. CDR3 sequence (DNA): TGCAGCGGCGGGAACGGGGAGGGTCTTCTCTATGGCTACACCTTC. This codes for CSGGNGEGLLYGYTF.

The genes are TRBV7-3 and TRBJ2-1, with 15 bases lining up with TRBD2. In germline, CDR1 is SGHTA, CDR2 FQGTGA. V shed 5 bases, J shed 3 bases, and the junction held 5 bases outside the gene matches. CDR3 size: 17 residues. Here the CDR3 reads CASSPGTSGRYYNEQFF. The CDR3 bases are TGTGCCAGCAGCCCCGGGACTAGCGGGAGGTACTACAATGAGCAGTTCTTC.

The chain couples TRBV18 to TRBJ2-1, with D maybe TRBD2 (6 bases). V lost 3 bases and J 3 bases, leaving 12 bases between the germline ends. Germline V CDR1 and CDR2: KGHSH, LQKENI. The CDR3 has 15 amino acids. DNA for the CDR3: TGTGCCAGCTCACCTAATGGCGGGGACTACAATGAGCAGTTCTTC. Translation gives CASSPNGGDYNEQFF. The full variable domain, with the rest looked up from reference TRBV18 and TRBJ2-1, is NAGVMQNPRHLVRRRGQEARLRCSPMKGHSHVYWYRQLPEEGLKFMVYLQKENIIDESGMPKERFSAEFPKEGPSILRIQQVVRGDSAAYFCASSPNGGDYNEQFFGPGTRLTVL.

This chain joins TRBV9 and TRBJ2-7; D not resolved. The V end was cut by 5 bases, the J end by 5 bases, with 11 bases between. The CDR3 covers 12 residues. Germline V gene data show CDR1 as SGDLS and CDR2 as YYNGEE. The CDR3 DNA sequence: TGTGCCAGCAGGCCCCCCCTGGACGAGCAGTACTTC. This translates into CASRPPLDEQYF.

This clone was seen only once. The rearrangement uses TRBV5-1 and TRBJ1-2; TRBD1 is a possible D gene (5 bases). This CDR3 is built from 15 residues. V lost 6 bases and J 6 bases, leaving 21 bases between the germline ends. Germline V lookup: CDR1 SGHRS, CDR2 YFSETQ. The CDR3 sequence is CASTPGADNENGYTF. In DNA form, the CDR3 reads TGCGCCAGCACCCCTGGGGCAGACAACGAGAATGGCTACACCTTC.

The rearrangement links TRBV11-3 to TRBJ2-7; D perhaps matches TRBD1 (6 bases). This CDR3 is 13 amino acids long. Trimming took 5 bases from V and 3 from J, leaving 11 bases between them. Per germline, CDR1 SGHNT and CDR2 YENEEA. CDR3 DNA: TGTGCCAGCAGCCTACAGGGTAACTACGAGCAGTACTTC. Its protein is CASSLQGNYEQYF.

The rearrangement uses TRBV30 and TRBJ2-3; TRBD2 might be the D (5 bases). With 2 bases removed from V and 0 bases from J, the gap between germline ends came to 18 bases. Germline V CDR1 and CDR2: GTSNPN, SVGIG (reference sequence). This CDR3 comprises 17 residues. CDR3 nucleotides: TGTGCCTGGAGTTCCCTGCGCGGGTCTGGGAGCACAGATACGCAGTATTTT. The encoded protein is CAWSSLRGSGSTDTQYF. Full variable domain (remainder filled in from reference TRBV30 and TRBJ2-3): SQTIHQWPATLVQPVGSPLSLECTVEGTSNPNLYWYRQAAGRGLQLLFYSVGIGQISSEVPQNLSASRPQDRQFILSSKKLLLSDSGFYLCAWSSLRGSGSTDTQYFGPGTRLTVL.

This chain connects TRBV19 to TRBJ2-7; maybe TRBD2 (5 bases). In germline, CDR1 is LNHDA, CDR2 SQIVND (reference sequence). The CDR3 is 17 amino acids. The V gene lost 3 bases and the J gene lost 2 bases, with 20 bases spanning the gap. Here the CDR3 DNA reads TGTGCCAGTAGTATCTCAGGACGGACTGAGGAGGCCTACGAGCAGTACTTC. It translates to CASSISGRTEEAYEQYF.

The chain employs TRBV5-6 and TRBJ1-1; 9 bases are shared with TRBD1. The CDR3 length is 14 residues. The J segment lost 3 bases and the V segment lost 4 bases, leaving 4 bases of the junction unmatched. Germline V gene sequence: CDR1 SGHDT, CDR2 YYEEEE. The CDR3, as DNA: TGTGCCAGCAGCCGAGACAGGGGGGACACTGAAGCTTTCTTT. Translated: CASSRDRGDTEAFF.